One sample yielded the 9 T cell receptor beta chains listed below, sequenced in a study of radiation and T cells in renal cell carcinoma. Described time point: blood 4 weeks post-SBRT, at nephrectomy. The treatment denotes: 15 Gy SBRT to primary tumor, nephrectomy 4 weeks later. TCRdb keeps only in-frame clones here, not all; method: immunoSEQ multiplex PCR. The sample carries about 78,000 clones, nearly 90% recorded once. Material: blood, obtained from a patient whose treatment included radiotherapy and nephrectomy. These receptors all stem from a woman aged 70-85 years with renal cell carcinoma.

This clone was picked up one time. The rearrangement uses TRBV6-6 and TRBJ1-1; no clear D. The V gene lost 7 bases and the J gene lost 6 bases, with 12 bases spanning the gap. This CDR3 contains 12 residues. In germline, CDR1 is MNHNY, CDR2 SVGAGI (reference sequence). CDR3 residues: CASNPDKAEAFF. As DNA, the CDR3 is TGTGCCAGCAATCCCGACAAAGCTGAAGCTTTCTTT.

The V gene is TRBV6-5, the J gene TRBJ2-7, with TRBD1 matching 7 bases. V lost 6 bases and J lost 6; bases outside the gene matches: 11. The CDR3 consists of 14 residues. CDR1 is MNHEY and CDR2 is SVGAGI in the germline V gene. CDR3 nucleotides: TGTGCCAGCAGGACAGGACAGGCCTTCGCCGAGCAGTACTTC. Translation: CASRTGQAFAEQYF.

The chain employs TRBV7-2 and TRBJ1-1; D is perhaps TRBD1 (5 bases). Germline-derived CDR1 and CDR2 are SGHTA and FQGNSA. V lost 4 bases, J lost 4 bases, and 16 bases lay in between. This CDR3 contains 15 residues. The CDR3 sequence: CASSSSGLGVTEAFF. Written as DNA, the CDR3 is TGTGCCAGCAGCTCCTCAGGGCTGGGGGTCACTGAAGCTTTCTTT.

The chain employs TRBV12-5 and TRBJ2-7; D unclear. The V gene's germline CDR1 is LGHNT and CDR2 FRNRAP. The CDR3 runs 15 residues. The V end lost 3 bases, the J end lost 2 bases, and 14 bases lay between the germline ends. Here the CDR3 reads CASGFPADATYEQYF. The CDR3 DNA reads TGTGCTAGTGGTTTCCCCGCGGATGCAACCTACGAGCAGTACTTC.

A single count supports this clone. The gene calls are TRBV11-3 and TRBJ1-1; D gene unclear. The germline V gene has CDR1 SGHNT and CDR2 YENEEA. The germline V and J ends were trimmed by 1 base and 1 base, with 10 bases remaining between them. The CDR3 spans 15 residues. CDR3 sequence: CASSLGGRPNTEAFF. The CDR3 region has the DNA TGTGCCAGCAGCTTAGGTGGTCGCCCGAACACTGAAGCTTTCTTT.

The chain recombines TRBV7-8 with TRBJ1-3; maybe TRBD1 (5 bases). Trimming took 2 bases from V and 6 from J, leaving 11 bases between them. Germline CDR1 SGHVS, CDR2 FQNEAQ. The CDR3 spans 14 residues. CDR3 nucleotide sequence: TGTGCCAGCAGCTTACGGAAGGGGCCAAACACCATATATTTT. Translation: CASSLRKGPNTIYF.

This clone was seen once. The junction shows a germline mismatch at one end, possibly a read error. This chain joins TRBV19 and TRBJ2-5; 8 positions match TRBD1. Germline-derived CDR1 and CDR2 are LNHDA and SQIVND (reference sequence). This CDR3 is built from 15 residues. The CDR3 loop is CASSNRDRRQGTQYF. The DNA for the CDR3 is TGTGCCAGTAGCAACCGGGACAGGCGCCAAGGGACCCAGTACTTC.

The chain recombines TRBV19 with TRBJ1-6, with 7 positions matching TRBD1. The CDR3 totals 15 residues. Trimming took 6 bases from V and 7 from J; bases not matched to a gene: 9. Germline values: CDR1 LNHDA, CDR2 SQIVND (reference sequence). The CDR3 region has the DNA TGTGCCAGTAGCCATAGACAGGGACCCAATTCACCCCTCCACTTT. Protein: CASSHRQGPNSPLHF.

This clone showed up just once. The chain is built from TRBV7-9 and TRBJ2-1; the match to TRBD1 covers 9 bases. The CDR3 consists of 17 residues. The V gene end was trimmed by 6 bases and the J gene end by 7 bases; junction bases not matched to a gene: 16. Germline V gene lookup returns CDR1 SEHNR and CDR2 FQNEAQ (reference sequence). In DNA, the CDR3 is TGTGCCAGCAGTCGGGACAGGGACGGGGCCAGAACAAATGAGCAGTTCTTC. Encoded protein: CASSRDRDGARTNEQFF. Complete variable domain (other parts from reference TRBV7-9 and TRBJ2-1): DTGVSQNPRHKITKRGQNVTFRCDPISEHNRLYWYRQTLGQGPEFLTYFQNEAQLEKSRLLSDRFSAERPKGSFSTLEIQRTEQGDSAMYLCASSRDRDGARTNEQFFGPGTRLTVL.